This T cell receptor beta chain was observed in a study of T cell responses to AZD1222 COVID-19 vaccine. Study-wide results and limits: Reports indicate that nearly half of spike-specific TCRs are directed at unmutated variant regions.

The V and J ends lost 2 bases and 10 bases respectively, with 12 bases between them. There are 14 residues in the CDR3. The germline V gene encodes CDR1 MDHEN and CDR2 SYDVKM. The table came from immunoSEQ multiplex PCR; TCRdb's copy has only in-frame clones and leaves some out. The sample includes about 86,000 clones, 89% of them seen just once. Worth noting for this clone: Its target is not known.

The clonotype originates from an adult who received the AZD1222 COVID-19 vaccine. The chain recombines TRBV28 with TRBJ1-6; TRBD1 might be the D (6 bases). The sequencing used peripheral blood, collected 28 days after the second AZD1222 dose. The CDR3 bases are TGTGCCAGCAGTTTAAGGGGGAGGTTGTCACCCCTCCACTTT. Amino acid sequence: CASSLRGRLSPLHF.